This T cell receptor (beta chain) was identified in a study of cytomegalovirus exposure and HLA in healthy donors. Study overall: About 180 million T cells yielded 117 million unique TCR beta sequences in earlier analysis. Among the 400 or so donors who were genotyped, approximately 83% fell in the genetic ancestry cluster that is associated with self-reported Caucasian donors. HLA-typed donors were the source of some 80 million unique TCRs, which an early data release held.

General observations from the study: V segments that were indistinguishable, TRBV6-2 and TRBV6-3 among them, were omitted from analysis.

With respect to this clone: What it binds is not known.

The CDR3 is 14 amino acids. In germline, CDR1 is SGHNT, CDR2 YYREEE (reference sequence). Trimming cost V 3 bases and J 2 bases, with 12 bases left between them. The PCR had 60 Vbeta and 13 Jbeta primers. Only in-frame clones appear in the TCRdb table, and some are missing; sequencing was by immunoSEQ multiplex PCR. The table shows about 130,000 clones, with 75% to 85% occurring only once. The sequence was collected from a male donor in good health and CMV-seropositive. The chain uses TRBV5-4 and TRBJ2-7; possible D gene TRBD2, 6 bases. The material sequenced was PBMCs. DNA of the CDR3: TGTGCCAGCAGCTCCGGGACTGTCACCTACGAGCAGTACTTC. Residues: CASSSGTVTYEQYF.